The 15 T cell receptor beta chains below come from one sample, sequenced in a study of breast tumors, draining lymph nodes, adjacent tissues. TCRdb independently ran MiXCR on the multiplex PCR reads; one entry per CDR3 protein. The repertoire holds 45,000 or so distinct CDR3 sequences, with roughly 23% as singletons. The sample consisted of breast tumor tissue. The receptors come from a female donor with breast cancer. Some clones in this sample may be carry-over from other donors' samples.

This clonotype was picked up many times. The chain uses TRBV12-3 or TRBV12-4 and TRBJ1-5; TRBD1 might be the D (5 bases). This CDR3 is 14 amino acids long. V was clipped by 2 bases and J by 6 bases, with 11 bases between them. CDR3 DNA: TGTGCCAGCAGTTTACGGGGGTACGGTCAGCCCCAGCATTTT. Translating it yields CASSLRGYGQPQHF.

This clonotype was seen more than once but under ten times. The V call is TRBV5-4, the J call TRBJ2-1, with TRBD2 matching 10 bases. Trimming took 4 bases from V and 10 from J; bases not matched to a gene: 11. CDR3 size: 15 residues. Germline-derived CDR1 and CDR2 are SGHNT and YYREEE (reference sequence). The CDR3 DNA sequence: TGTGCCAGCAGCCCCCAGAGCGGGGGGGATCTGGAGCAGTTCTTC. This sequence encodes CASSPQSGGDLEQFF. Drawing the rest from reference TRBV5-4 and TRBJ2-1, the complete variable domain is ETGVTQSPTHLIKTRGQQVTLRCSSQSGHNTVSWYQQALGQGPQFIFQYYREEENGRGNFPPRFSGLQFPNYSSELNVNALELDDSALYLCASSPQSGGDLEQFFGPGTRLTVL.

This clonotype was picked up many times. This chain joins TRBV12-3 or TRBV12-4 and TRBJ2-1; 10 bases line up with TRBD2. V was pared by 6 bases and J by 8 bases, with 10 bases of the junction left unmatched. The CDR3 covers 15 residues. Written as DNA, the CDR3 is TGTGCCAGCAGGGCGGGGGGACTAGCGTCGGATGAGCAGTTCTTC. Translated: CASRAGGLASDEQFF.

In regard to this clonotype: This could be a read error, since a much larger clone is one nucleotide away. The rearrangement uses TRBV27 and TRBJ2-7; D is undetermined. In germline, CDR1 is MNHEY, CDR2 SMNVEV (reference sequence). The CDR3 is 11 amino acids. The CDR3 is CAGSRSYEQYF. CDR3 DNA sequence: TGTGCCGGCAGTCGCTCCTACGAGCAGTACTTC.

Regarding this clonotype: A read error may account for a junction end that differs from germline. The rearrangement links TRBV27 to TRBJ2-5, with TRBD1 matching 7 bases. The CDR3 loop spans 17 amino acids. Germline V CDR1 and CDR2: MNHEY, SMNVEV (reference sequence). This CDR3 is CASSPGVGRGYQEAQYF. CDR3 coding DNA: TGTGCCAGCAGTCCTGGGGTCGGCAGGGGGTACCAAGAGGCCCAGTACTTC.

The chain uses TRBV30 and TRBJ1-4, with D possibly TRBD1 on 6 matching bases. Germline V gene sequence: CDR1 GTSNPN, CDR2 SVGIG (reference sequence). Trimming shortened V by 5 bases and J by 6 bases, and 16 bases separated the two germline ends. The CDR3 runs 14 residues. For the CDR3, the DNA is TGTGCCTGGGGATTTGGGGGGGCGGATGAAAAACTGTTTTTT. Translation gives CAWGFGGADEKLFF. Full variable domain (outside the CDR3, taken from reference TRBV30 and TRBJ1-4): SQTIHQWPATLVQPVGSPLSLECTVEGTSNPNLYWYRQAAGRGLQLLFYSVGIGQISSEVPQNLSASRPQDRQFILSSKKLLLSDSGFYLCAWGFGGADEKLFFGSGTQLSVL.

V gene TRBV28 combines with J gene TRBJ2-5, with a possible D match to TRBD2 (5 bases). Germline V CDR1 and CDR2: MDHEN, SYDVKM. V was cut by 6 bases and J by 2 bases, with 22 bases left in between. The CDR3 contains 17 residues. CDR3 region: CASSFGGPSYAQETQYF. The CDR3 DNA reads TGTGCCAGCAGCTTCGGAGGACCGTCATATGCACAAGAGACCCAGTACTTC.

In this sample, this clonotype turned up many times. The V call is TRBV11-3, the J call TRBJ2-7, with D perhaps TRBD1 or TRBD2 (5 bases each). V dropped 3 bases and J dropped 3 bases, with 9 bases sitting between them. Germline-derived CDR1 and CDR2 are SGHNT and YENEEA. The CDR3 sequence is 13 residues long. This CDR3 reads CASSLGTGYEQYF. CDR3 nucleotides: TGTGCCAGCAGCTTGGGGACGGGCTACGAGCAGTACTTC. Complete variable domain (other parts from reference TRBV11-3 and TRBJ2-7): EAGVVQSPRYKIIEKKQPVAFWCNPISGHNTLYWYLQNLGQGPELLIRYENEEAVDDSQLPKDRFSAERLKGVDSTLKIQPAELGDSAVYLCASSLGTGYEQYFGPGTRLTVT.

This clonotype was counted ten times or more. The chain links TRBV10-3 to TRBJ2-2; 12 nucleotides match TRBD1. The J segment lost 4 bases and the V segment lost 10 bases, leaving 4 bases of the junction unmatched. Germline assignment: CDR1 ENHRY and CDR2 SYGVKD. This CDR3 has 14 residues. Written as DNA, the CDR3 is TGTGCCACCCGGGACAGGGGGCGCACCGGGGAGCTGTTTTTT. Translating it yields CATRDRGRTGELFF.

As regards this clonotype: This clone may be a read error of a much larger clone one base away. The CDR3, as DNA: TGTGCCATCAGTGATATTCTGTTAGCGGGAAAAAATGGGCAGTTCTTC. The encoded protein is CAISDILLAGKNGQFF. The chain joins TRBV10-3 to TRBJ2-1, with 8 bases matching TRBD2. The CDR3 spans 16 residues. Germline V CDR1 and CDR2: ENHRY, SYGVKD.

Regarding this clonotype: A much larger clonotype is one base distant, so this may be a read error. This chain uses TRBV2 with TRBJ2-1, with D possibly matching TRBD1 (6 bases). Per germline, CDR1 SNHLY and CDR2 FYNNEI. V gave up 9 bases and J gave up 10 bases, with 22 bases separating them. The CDR3 is 14 residues long. CDR3 DNA sequence: TGTGCCAGTAAAGCCGGGCCAGGGGCCCGAGAGCAGTTCTTC. This sequence encodes CASKAGPGAREQFF.

This clonotype was found many times. J is TRBJ2-5 and V is TRBV7-3; D is unclear. CDR1 and CDR2 from the germline V gene are SGHTA and FQGTGA. V was clipped by 2 bases and J by 1 base, with 5 bases between them. The CDR3 consists of 13 residues. The CDR3 DNA sequence: TGTGCCAGCAGCTTATTTAGCCAAGAGACCCAGTACTTC. It encodes CASSLFSQETQYF.

This clonotype was observed at least ten times. The gene calls are TRBV20-1 and TRBJ2-7; TRBD1 matches at 11 bases. The CDR3 is 15 amino acids. J was trimmed by 3 bases and V by 3 bases; bases with no gene match: 7. Germline V gene lookup returns CDR1 DFQATT and CDR2 SNEGSKA (reference sequence). Here the CDR3 reads CSARDPGQGVYEQYF. CDR3 DNA sequence: TGCAGTGCTAGGGACCCGGGACAGGGGGTCTACGAGCAGTACTTC.

At least ten counts were recorded for this clonotype. The chain combines TRBV5-6 with TRBJ1-3; 10 bases fit TRBD1. The CDR3 loop spans 17 amino acids. Germline CDR1 reads SGHDT; CDR2 reads YYEEEE. V dropped 0 bases and J dropped 4; count of bases not matched to a gene: 7. The CDR3 DNA sequence: TGTGCCAGCAGCTTGGGGCCGGGACAGGGGACGGGAAACACCATATATTTT. This encodes CASSLGPGQGTGNTIYF.

This clonotype appeared many times. V and J are TRBV6-6 and TRBJ2-7, with D hard to call. Germline loops: CDR1 MNHNY, CDR2 SVGAGI (reference sequence). Trimming pared 11 bases from V and 0 bases from J, leaving 17 bases between. The CDR3 has 14 residues. CDR3 sequence: CAAKASGSSYEQYF. In DNA, the CDR3 is TGTGCCGCTAAGGCGAGTGGAAGCTCCTACGAGCAGTACTTC.